Only one count was recorded for the clone carrying this T cell receptor (beta chain). Its antigen is still unknown. Measured with immunoSEQ multiplex PCR; TCRdb has only the in-frame clones, and not every one. Of approximately 11,000 clones listed, around 72% were seen once; the top ten hold 22%. This entry is derived from a study of early stage breast cancer tumors. Study in general: Eight ER+/PR+/HER2- tumors were invasive ductal; a few were invasive lobular.

V was shortened by 5 bases and J by 15 bases, with 20 bases between the two germline ends. CDR1 is SGHAT, CDR2 FQNNGV, per germline. The CDR3 contains 13 residues. Study outcomes and limitations: Commonly generated sequences made up most enriched TCRB sequences shared between patients. In about 85% of the 16 patients, blood comparison separated tumor from normal breast.

J is TRBJ2-4 and V is TRBV11-2; D remains unclear. The TCR was taken from a person in their 40s with breast cancer. The source material was breast tumor tissue. Here the CDR3 DNA reads TGTGCCAGCAGCCACCCGACCGACACGCAGTTGTACTTC. Translation gives CASSHPTDTQLYF.